The rows below give T cell receptor beta chains drawn from one sample of a study of glioma-infiltrating T cells after dendritic cell vaccination. The data were produced by immunoSEQ multiplex PCR, yet TCRdb's version contains in-frame clones alone and is incomplete. The sample shows tens of thousands of clones, around 90% of them seen only once. The sequenced sample was blood, obtained before dendritic cell vaccination. These receptors were collected from a human donor with glioblastoma. Each CDR3 is given with its conserved first and last residue. The D gene is left open where the match is weak. Size is omitted from some rows. Given values are once, few, many or a class for expanded clones.

J: TRBJ2-5; D: TRBD2; V: TRBV7-8; size: -; DNA: TGTGCCAGCAGCTTAGTGAGGGAGGGCCCGGGAGAGACCCAGTACTTC; CDR3: CASSLVREGPGETQYF
J: TRBJ2-7; D: TRBD2; V: TRBV4-1; size: -; DNA: TGCGCCAGCAGCCAAGGATCCTCGGGGGGGGCCCTCTCCTACGAGCAGTACTTC; CDR3: CASSQGSSGGALSYEQYF
J: TRBJ2-2; D: TRBD2; V: TRBV6-1; size: -; DNA: TGTGCCAGCACGGGAGGCACCGGGGAGCTGTTTTTT; CDR3: CASTGGTGELFF
J: TRBJ2-3; D: TRBD2; V: TRBV5-1; size: -; DNA: TGCGCCAGCACCAGCCCTAGCGGGGGGATGGATACGCAGTATTTT; CDR3: CASTSPSGGMDTQYF
J: TRBJ1-6; D: TRBD1; V: TRBV5-1; size: -; DNA: TGCGCCAGCACCTTTTCGGGACAGGGTAATTCACCCCTCCACTTT; CDR3: CASTFSGQGNSPLHF
J: TRBJ1-3; D: -; V: TRBV30; size: -; DNA: TGTGCCTGTGGGAGAAGCTCTGGAAACACCATATATTTT; CDR3: CACGRSSGNTIYF
J: TRBJ2-3; D: -; V: TRBV9; size: -; DNA: TGTGCCAGCAGCGTTAGCGGTTCCACAGATACGCAGTATTTT; CDR3: CASSVSGSTDTQYF
J: TRBJ2-2; D: TRBD2; V: TRBV4-2; size: -; DNA: TGTGCCAGCAGCCAAGGAGGGCGGGGGATGGTCGGGGAGCTGTTTTTT; CDR3: CASSQGGRGMVGELFF
J: TRBJ2-3; D: -; V: TRBV12-5; size: -; DNA: TGTGCTAGTGGTTCCGGCACAGATACGCAGTATTTT; CDR3: CASGSGTDTQYF
J: TRBJ2-7; D: TRBD1; V: TRBV6-6; size: -; DNA: TGTGCCAGCAGTCCGGGGACAGGGGGCTTCGGTGAGCAGTACTTC; CDR3: CASSPGTGGFGEQYF
J: TRBJ2-3; D: TRBD2; V: TRBV6-1; size: -; DNA: TGTGCCAGCAATGAGCGGGGTACCACAGATACGCAGTATTTT; CDR3: CASNERGTTDTQYF
J: TRBJ2-7; D: TRBD2; V: TRBV20-1; size: -; DNA: TGCAGTGCTAGAGATAGCGGGGGGGTGTACTTC; CDR3: CSARDSGGVYF
J: TRBJ2-1; D: -; V: TRBV25-1; size: -; DNA: TGTGCCAGCACCGCCGGAGGGTCTGGTGAGCAGTTCTTC; CDR3: CASTAGGSGEQFF
J: TRBJ2-4; D: -; V: TRBV9; size: -; DNA: TGTGCCAGCAGCGTAGGAAGCTCCGGGACTTGGGGCATTCAGTACTTC; CDR3: CASSVGSSGTWGIQYF
J: TRBJ1-1; D: -; V: TRBV21-1; size: -; DNA: TGTGCCAGCACCTCGGACAGGGTGGCCGGCACTGAAGCTTTCTTT; CDR3: CASTSDRVAGTEAFF
J: TRBJ2-3; D: TRBD1; V: TRBV10-3; size: -; DNA: TGTGCCATCAGTGAGCCTGCAGGGGGTAAAGCAGAAGATACGCAGTATTTT; CDR3: CAISEPAGGKAEDTQYF
J: TRBJ2-7; D: TRBD1; V: TRBV30; size: -; DNA: TGTGCCTGGCTGAGGACAGGGGGCTACGAGCAGTACTTC; CDR3: CAWLRTGGYEQYF
J: TRBJ2-1; D: TRBD2; V: TRBV6-1; size: -; DNA: TGTGCCAGCACATCTAGCGGGTGGGGGCACAATGAGCAGTTCTTC; CDR3: CASTSSGWGHNEQFF
J: TRBJ1-3; D: -; V: TRBV5-5; size: -; DNA: TGTGCCAGCAGCACAGGGTTCTCTGGAAACACCATATATTTT; CDR3: CASSTGFSGNTIYF
J: TRBJ2-3; D: TRBD2; V: TRBV30; size: -; DNA: TGTGCCTGGACCGTAGCTAGCGGGAACACAGATACGCAGTATTTT; CDR3: CAWTVASGNTDTQYF
J: TRBJ1-6; D: TRBD1; V: TRBV6-5; size: -; DNA: TGTGCCAGCAGTCGACAGGGTTGGGGGAATTCACCCCTCCACTTT; CDR3: CASSRQGWGNSPLHF
J: TRBJ2-7; D: -; V: TRBV2; size: -; DNA: TGTGCCAGCAGTCTGGACACCGCCTCCTACGAGCAGTACTTC; CDR3: CASSLDTASYEQYF
J: TRBJ2-5; D: TRBD2; V: TRBV2; size: -; DNA: TGTGCCAGCAGCCCCCTACTAGCGGGGCAAGAGACCCAGTACTTC; CDR3: CASSPLLAGQETQYF
J: TRBJ1-3; D: TRBD1; V: TRBV2; size: -; DNA: TGTGCCAGCAGTCGGGACAGAGCTTCCTCTGGAAACACCATATATTTT; CDR3: CASSRDRASSGNTIYF
J: TRBJ2-7; D: TRBD1; V: TRBV6-1; size: few; DNA: TGTGCCAGCGGGGGACAGGGGAGCTACGAGCAGTACTTC; CDR3: CASGGQGSYEQYF
J: TRBJ2-1; D: TRBD2; V: TRBV25-1; size: -; DNA: TGTGCCAGCGGGTCGACTAGCCCCCCTGAGCAGTTCTTC; CDR3: CASGSTSPPEQFF
J: TRBJ2-1; D: TRBD2; V: TRBV7-9; size: -; DNA: TGTGCCAGCAGCTCCGGACTAGCGGGGTACAATGAGCAGTTCTTC; CDR3: CASSSGLAGYNEQFF
J: TRBJ2-2; D: TRBD2; V: TRBV19; size: -; DNA: TGTGCCAGTATCCGGACTAGCGAGAACACCGGGGAGCTGTTTTTT; CDR3: CASIRTSENTGELFF
J: TRBJ1-2; D: -; V: TRBV5-1; size: -; DNA: TGCGCCAGCAGCTTGCTCGCAGGGCCTAACTATGGCTACACCTTC; CDR3: CASSLLAGPNYGYTF
J: TRBJ1-5; D: TRBD1; V: TRBV23-1; size: -; DNA: TGCGCCAGCAGTCAATGGGGGACAGGGGGCCTCCCCCATCAGCCCCAGCATTTT; CDR3: CASSQWGTGGLPHQPQHF
J: TRBJ2-5; D: -; V: TRBV2; size: -; DNA: TGTGCCAGCAGTGAAATTTGGGGGCCGGAAGAGACCCAGTACTTC; CDR3: CASSEIWGPEETQYF
J: TRBJ1-1; D: -; V: TRBV7-9; size: -; DNA: TGTGCCAGCAGCGTGGCAGGGGACACTGAAGCTTTCTTT; CDR3: CASSVAGDTEAFF
J: TRBJ1-1; D: TRBD1; V: TRBV18; size: -; DNA: TGTGCCAGCTCACGTGACAGGGCCACTGAAGCTTTCTTT; CDR3: CASSRDRATEAFF
J: TRBJ1-2; D: -; V: TRBV19; size: -; DNA: TGTGCCAGTAGTATCCTTGTAAGGGGCTCGGGCTACACCTTC; CDR3: CASSILVRGSGYTF
J: TRBJ1-3; D: -; V: TRBV14; size: once; DNA: TGTGCCAGCAGCCGCTATTCTGGAAACACCATATATTTT; CDR3: CASSRYSGNTIYF
J: TRBJ1-5; D: -; V: TRBV6-1; size: -; DNA: TGTGCCAGCAGTGAATCGTGGACAGTTAGCAATCAGCCCCAGCATTTT; CDR3: CASSESWTVSNQPQHF
J: TRBJ1-2; D: TRBD1; V: TRBV5-1; size: -; DNA: TGCGCCAGCTCCCGGGACAGCCAAGACTATGGCTACACCTTC; CDR3: CASSRDSQDYGYTF
J: TRBJ1-2; D: -; V: TRBV5-6; size: -; DNA: TGTGCCAGCAGCCAAGGTTCCGGGACACTTAACTATGGCTACACCTTC; CDR3: CASSQGSGTLNYGYTF
J: TRBJ2-3; D: TRBD1; V: TRBV5-1; size: -; DNA: TGCGCCAGCACCACAGGCCGGGACAGGGGGCGAGGAGATACGCAGTATTTT; CDR3: CASTTGRDRGRGDTQYF
J: TRBJ2-5; D: TRBD2; V: TRBV6-5; size: -; DNA: TGTGCCAGCAGCCCCCCACTAGCGGGATTAGAGACCCAGTACTTC; CDR3: CASSPPLAGLETQYF
J: TRBJ2-1; D: -; V: TRBV25-1; size: -; DNA: TGTGCCAGCTCGTCAAGGAGGTACAATGAGCAGTTCTTC; CDR3: CASSSRRYNEQFF
J: TRBJ1-5; D: TRBD1; V: TRBV5-6; size: -; DNA: TGTGCCAGCAGCTGGACAGGGGGCGAGGGGCCCCAGCATTTT; CDR3: CASSWTGGEGPQHF
J: TRBJ1-5; D: TRBD1; V: TRBV6-1; size: -; DNA: TGTGCCAGCAGTGAATCGGGGACAGACAATCAGCCCCAGCATTTT; CDR3: CASSESGTDNQPQHF
J: TRBJ2-1; D: TRBD1; V: TRBV7-8; size: -; DNA: TGTGCCAGCAGCTCGTACACCGGGACAGGGTACAATGAGCAGTTCTTC; CDR3: CASSSYTGTGYNEQFF
J: TRBJ2-7; D: TRBD2; V: TRBV30; size: -; DNA: TGTGCCTGGAGTGTTCGGGGTAGCGGGGTCTACGAGCAGTACTTC; CDR3: CAWSVRGSGVYEQYF
J: TRBJ2-1; D: TRBD2; V: TRBV2; size: -; DNA: TGTGCCAGCCAGACTAGCGGGAGGGTCCGCTCCTACAATGAGCAGTTCTTC; CDR3: CASQTSGRVRSYNEQFF
J: TRBJ1-2; D: TRBD1; V: TRBV19; size: -; DNA: TGTGCCAACAAAAGGGGGCAAGCGTCTAACTATGGCTACACCTTC; CDR3: CANKRGQASNYGYTF
J: TRBJ2-7; D: -; V: TRBV2; size: -; DNA: TGTGCCAGCAGCCTACAGGGCTACGAGCAGTACTTC; CDR3: CASSLQGYEQYF
J: TRBJ1-1; D: -; V: TRBV7-9; size: -; DNA: TGTGCCAGCAGCCGATCCATCGAGGGGAACACTGAAGCTTTCTTT; CDR3: CASSRSIEGNTEAFF
J: TRBJ2-1; D: TRBD2; V: TRBV18; size: -; DNA: TGTGCCAGCTCACCAGTTGGAGCGGGAGCGTACAATGAGCAGTTCTTC; CDR3: CASSPVGAGAYNEQFF